This paragraph reports one T cell receptor (beta chain). Its antigen is as yet unknown. The record originates from a study of follicular helper T cells after annual influenza vaccination. As to time point: 2015-2016 season, pre-vaccination. Study-wide results and limits: Yearly vaccinations repeatedly recalled conserved clonotypes in ICOS+CD38+ cTfh.

The method was immunoSEQ multiplex PCR; TCRdb's version includes in-frame clones alone and lacks a portion of them. The sample has 9,500 to 15,000 clones, around 80% seen once. Germline CDR1 GTSNPN, CDR2 SVGIG (reference sequence). J lost 13 bases, V lost 2 bases, and 11 bases had no gene match. The CDR3 sequence is 15 residues long. The TCR was taken from an adult who received the influenza vaccine. The genes are TRBV30 and TRBJ2-1; TRBD2 matches 13 bases. Specimen: CXCR5+ CD38- circulating T follicular helper cells from blood, collected on the day of influenza vaccination. Subset denoted: circulating Tfh, non-naive CD4+CXCR5+PD-1+ (ICOS+CD38+ or ICOS-CD38-). The CDR3 region has the DNA TGTGCCTGGAGTCCTAGGGGACTAGCGGGGAGGGAACAGTTCTTC. It codes for CAWSPRGLAGREQFF.